These 18 T cell receptor beta chains were all obtained from the same sample, sequenced in a study of human T cells and chemical hapten exposure. Time point specified: pre-sensitization, week 0. The treatment here: therapeutic diphenylcyclopropenone sensitization with weekly scalp DPC. A single record per CDR3 protein comes from TCRdb applying MiXCR to the RACE reads. This repertoire shows 300,000 to 450,000 distinct CDR3 sequences, around 5.5% found once; its top ten account for more than 8%. This sample comprised whole blood, obtained in connection with sensitization to the hapten diphenylcyclopropenone (DPC). These receptors all come from a young woman with alopecia areata. Some clones in this sample may be carry-over from other donors' samples.

This clonotype was seen at least ten times. The rearrangement uses TRBV6-2 or TRBV6-3 and TRBJ1-1; possible D gene TRBD1, 6 bases. The V gene's germline CDR1 is MNHEY and CDR2 SVGEGT. The CDR3 extends over 16 amino acids. Trimming stripped 0 bases from V and 1 base from J, with 12 bases between. CDR3 residues: CASSYSEDSRNTEAFF. The CDR3, as DNA: TGTGCCAGCAGTTACTCCGAGGACAGTAGGAACACTGAAGCTTTCTTT.

This clonotype has a handful of counts. This sequence joins TRBV2 and TRBJ2-1; 7 bases are shared with TRBD2. V was clipped by 7 bases and J by 2 bases; unmatched bases: 2. The CDR3 contains 13 residues. Germline V gene sequence: CDR1 SNHLY, CDR2 FYNNEI. The chain's CDR3 is CASTGLPYNEQFF. The CDR3 DNA is TGTGCCAGCACGGGACTACCCTACAATGAGCAGTTCTTC.

This clonotype was seen only a few times. J is TRBJ2-6 and V is TRBV4-3; D is uncertain. Germline CDR1 is LGHNA and CDR2 is YSLEER. The CDR3 contains 18 residues. V lost 0 bases, J lost 0 bases, and 12 bases lay in between. The CDR3 loop reads CASSQDPPSISGANVLTF. The CDR3 DNA is TGCGCCAGCAGCCAAGATCCCCCCAGCATCTCTGGGGCCAACGTCCTGACTTTC.

This clonotype appeared a few times. The chain employs TRBV10-3 and TRBJ1-1; D gene ambiguous. Germline CDR1 ENHRY, CDR2 SYGVKD. The CDR3 has 14 residues. V was pared by 0 bases and J by 0 bases, with 5 bases between. CDR3 sequence: CAISESSVNTEAFF. The DNA of the CDR3 is TGTGCCATCAGTGAGTCTTCAGTGAACACTGAAGCTTTCTTT.

The table lists this clonotype with many counts. The chain employs TRBV2 and TRBJ2-7, with D hard to call. This CDR3 has 12 amino acids. CDR1 is SNHLY and CDR2 is FYNNEI in the germline V gene. V was cut by 6 bases and J by 2 bases, with 8 bases left in between. CDR3 in amino acids: CASRRTTYEQYF. The CDR3 region has the DNA TGTGCCAGCAGACGCACAACCTACGAGCAGTACTTC.

Only a few counts were recorded for this clonotype. The rearrangement uses TRBV27 and TRBJ1-2; D not resolved. The CDR3 has 15 amino acids. Germline lookup yields CDR1 MNHEY and CDR2 SMNVEV (reference sequence). Trimming pared 5 bases from V and 1 base from J, leaving 14 bases between. This chain's CDR3 is CASSPYKSYNYGYTF. Here the CDR3 DNA reads TGTGCCAGCAGTCCCTATAAAAGCTATAACTATGGCTACACCTTC.

There are a few counts of this clonotype. This chain connects TRBV3-1 to TRBJ2-5, with D hard to call. V lost 1 base and J lost 4, with 7 bases in between. CDR1 is LGHDT, CDR2 YNNKEL, per germline (reference sequence). The CDR3 spans 13 residues. The CDR3 is CASSQVAPETQYF. CDR3 nucleotides: TGTGCCAGCAGCCAAGTCGCCCCAGAGACCCAGTACTTC.

V and J are TRBV7-2 and TRBJ1-6; 9 nucleotides line up with TRBD1. The CDR3 runs 14 residues. Germline assignment: CDR1 SGHTA and CDR2 FQGNSA. V was clipped by 1 base and J by 11 bases; unmatched bases: 3. The CDR3 sequence is CASSLDRGRAPLHF. CDR3 nucleotide sequence: TGTGCCAGCAGCTTAGACAGGGGGCGCGCACCCCTCCACTTT.

The sample holds many counts of this clonotype. The V call is TRBV7-6, the J call TRBJ2-2, with a weak D call TRBD1 (6 bases). The V gene's germline CDR1 is SGHVS and CDR2 FNYEAQ. V dropped 1 base and J dropped 0 bases, with 9 bases sitting between them. The CDR3 spans 16 residues. The CDR3 here is CASSLGTAPNTGELFF. The CDR3 bases are TGTGCCAGCAGCTTAGGGACAGCTCCGAACACCGGGGAGCTGTTTTTT.

This rearrangement joins TRBV19 to TRBJ2-6; the D is unclear. This CDR3 spans 17 amino acids. Trimming left V 7 bases short and J 0 bases short, with 16 bases between. CDR1 is LNHDA, CDR2 SQIVND, per germline (reference sequence). The CDR3 is CASMADPLPSGANVLTF. CDR3 nucleotide sequence: TGTGCCAGTATGGCGGACCCCCTTCCCTCTGGGGCCAACGTCCTGACTTTC. The full variable domain, in which reference TRBV19 and TRBJ2-6 provide the parts outside the CDR3, is DGGITQSPKYLFRKEGQNVTLSCEQNLNHDAMYWYRQDPGQGLRLIYYSQIVNDFQKGDIAEGYSVSREKKESFPLTVTSAQKNPTAFYLCASMADPLPSGANVLTFGAGSRLTVL.

This clonotype showed up many times. This chain connects TRBV7-2 to TRBJ1-6; D possibly corresponds to TRBD1 (6 bases). The CDR3 consists of 16 residues. The V gene's germline CDR1 is SGHTA and CDR2 FQGNSA. The ends were cut back, 3 bases at V and 7 bases at J, with 16 bases in the middle. The CDR3 reads CASSFRGQGGNSPLHF. The CDR3 DNA sequence: TGTGCCAGCAGCTTTCGGGGGCAGGGCGGAAATTCACCCCTCCACTTT. Filled out from reference TRBV7-2 and TRBJ1-6, the complete variable domain reads GAGVSQSPSNKVTEKGKDVELRCDPISGHTALYWYRQSLGQGLEFLIYFQGNSAPDKSGLPSDRFSAERTGGSVSTLTIQRTQQEDSAVYLCASSFRGQGGNSPLHFGNGTRLTVT.

The V and J genes are TRBV12-3 or TRBV12-4 and TRBJ1-5; 7 positions agree with TRBD1. The CDR3 consists of 18 residues. With V trimmed by 10 bases and J by 0 bases, 18 bases remained unmatched. DNA for the CDR3: TGTGCCACTCATGGGGGGGCCGACAGGGATAATAGCAATCAGCCCCAGCATTTT. This translates into CATHGGADRDNSNQPQHF.

DNA of the CDR3: TGTGCCAGCAGGGGCCCGACCTCTCAGTTTGGAAACACCATATATTTT. Encoded protein: CASRGPTSQFGNTIYF. The V call is TRBV25-1, the J call TRBJ1-3; unclear D gene. V gave up 6 bases and J gave up 3 bases, with 18 bases separating them. There are 16 residues in the CDR3. Per the germline V gene, CDR1 is MGHDK and CDR2 is SYGVNS.

The sample holds many counts of this clonotype. The chain recombines TRBV4-1 with TRBJ2-5; 7 bases match TRBD2. Germline CDR1 MGHRA, CDR2 YSYEKL. The CDR3 has 19 amino acids. J gave up 5 bases and V 3 bases, and 21 bases lay outside the gene matches. The CDR3 loop reads CASSHRAGGSSGAWETQYF. In DNA, the CDR3 is TGCGCCAGCAGCCACCGTGCTGGGGGGTCTAGCGGAGCCTGGGAGACCCAGTACTTC.

The chain carries TRBV27 and TRBJ2-7; TRBD1 is a possible D gene (6 bases). The CDR3 totals 12 residues. Germline V gene sequence: CDR1 MNHEY, CDR2 SMNVEV (reference sequence). V was trimmed by 9 bases and J by 5 bases, leaving 14 bases between them. The CDR3: CASKQGYDEQYF. Written as DNA, the CDR3 is TGTGCCAGTAAACAGGGTTACGACGAGCAGTACTTC.

This clonotype was recorded at least ten times. V is TRBV13 and J is TRBJ1-5; 8 bases are a match to TRBD1. CDR1 and CDR2 from the germline V gene are PRHDT and FYEKMQ (reference sequence). This CDR3 has 14 amino acids. With V trimmed by 8 bases and J by 0 bases, 3 bases remained unmatched. The CDR3 is CASSDRASNQPQHF. The CDR3 region has the DNA TGTGCCAGCTCGGACAGGGCTAGCAATCAGCCCCAGCATTTT.

V gene TRBV14 combines with J gene TRBJ1-2; 7 bases match TRBD1. In germline, CDR1 is SGHDN, CDR2 FVKESK. CDR3 length: 14 amino acids. With 3 bases clipped from V and 4 bases from J, the junction kept 5 bases outside the gene matches. CDR3 DNA: TGTGCCAGCAGCCAGACAGGGAGGATCTATGGCTACACCTTC. Protein: CASSQTGRIYGYTF.

The rearrangement uses TRBV12-3 or TRBV12-4 and TRBJ2-7, with 11 bases fitting TRBD2. This CDR3 has 12 amino acids. V shed 5 bases, J shed 13 bases, and the junction held 7 bases outside the gene matches. The CDR3 reads CASSPGTSGTYF. The DNA of the CDR3 is TGTGCCAGCAGTCCGGGGACTAGCGGAACCTACTTC.